The text below deals with one TCR beta chain. Its antigen is undetermined. There are 16 residues in the CDR3. Germline CDR1 is DFQATT and CDR2 is SNEGSKA (reference sequence). Trimming removed 4 bases at V and 5 bases at J, with 21 bases between. Constant-segment-primed 5'RACE gave TCR alpha and TCR beta cDNA libraries with sample barcodes and UMIs. TCRdb used MiXCR to reprocess the 5' RACE reads, holding one entry per CDR3 protein. Altogether 550,000 to 700,000 distinct CDR3 sequences are present, roughly 17% being singletons, with the ten largest covering about 8.6%. The sample belongs to a study of T-cell memory formation after mild COVID-19. Across the study: There were largely donor-specific TCR clusters. Study observations and caveats: CD4+ clones that contracted lay mainly in CM and EM; CD8+ ones lay in EMRA.

This TCR came from an adult woman who had mild COVID-19 (a few samples of this study predate the infection). Cell type and time point are not known. This rearrangement joins TRBV20-1 to TRBJ1-3; the D gene is possibly TRBD1 (6 bases). Sequencing input: PBMCs or a T cell subset sorted from them (not recorded which). The chain's CDR3 is CSAKAAGGGDRNTIYF. CDR3 sequence (DNA): TGCAGTGCTAAAGCGGCGGGAGGGGGAGACCGAAACACCATATATTTT.